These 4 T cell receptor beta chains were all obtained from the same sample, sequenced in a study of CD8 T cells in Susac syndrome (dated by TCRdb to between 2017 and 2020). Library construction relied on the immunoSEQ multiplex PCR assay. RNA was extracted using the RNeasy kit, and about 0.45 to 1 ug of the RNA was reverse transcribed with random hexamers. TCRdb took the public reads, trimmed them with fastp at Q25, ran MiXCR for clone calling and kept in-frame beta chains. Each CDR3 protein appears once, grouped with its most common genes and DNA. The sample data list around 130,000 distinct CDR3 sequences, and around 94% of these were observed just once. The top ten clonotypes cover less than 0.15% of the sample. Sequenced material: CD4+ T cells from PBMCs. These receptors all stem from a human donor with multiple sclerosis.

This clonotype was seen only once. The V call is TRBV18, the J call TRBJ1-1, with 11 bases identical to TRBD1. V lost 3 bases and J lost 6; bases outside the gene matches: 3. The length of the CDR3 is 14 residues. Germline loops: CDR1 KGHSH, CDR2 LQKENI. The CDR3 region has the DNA TGTGCCAGCTCACCCCGGACAGGGGGCTCTGAAGCTTTCTTT. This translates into CASSPRTGGSEAFF.

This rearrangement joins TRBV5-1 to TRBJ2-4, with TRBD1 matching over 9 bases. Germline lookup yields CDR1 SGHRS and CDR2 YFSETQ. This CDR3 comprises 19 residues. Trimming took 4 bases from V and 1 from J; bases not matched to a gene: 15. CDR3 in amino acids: CASSVGQGQLGLAKNIQYF. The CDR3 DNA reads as TGCGCCAGCAGCGTCGGACAGGGGCAGTTAGGTCTGGCCAAAAACATTCAGTACTTC.

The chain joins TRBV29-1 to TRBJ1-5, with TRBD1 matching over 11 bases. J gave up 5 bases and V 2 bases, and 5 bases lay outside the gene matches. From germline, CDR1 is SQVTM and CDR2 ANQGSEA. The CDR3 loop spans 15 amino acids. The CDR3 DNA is TGCAGCGTTGAAAACCGGGACAGGGGGGATCAGCCCCAGCATTTT. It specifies CSVENRDRGDQPQHF.

The DNA of the CDR3 is TGCAGTGCCACTACTAGCGGGGGAAATTCCTACAATGAGCAGTTCTTC. It is translated as CSATTSGGNSYNEQFF. The chain carries TRBV20-1 and TRBJ2-1; 11 bases are a match to TRBD2. The CDR3 runs 16 residues. The J segment lost 1 base and the V segment lost 6 bases, leaving 8 bases of the junction unmatched. Germline CDR1 is DFQATT and CDR2 is SNEGSKA (reference sequence).